The 14 T cell receptor beta chains listed next were all sequenced from one sample in a study of spatial heterogeneity in lung cancer. Time point given: sample taken at primary tumor resection. Unsorted tumor, nontumor lung tissue or cryopreserved PBMC supplied the whole RNA. A single record per CDR3 protein comes from TCRdb applying MiXCR to the 5' RACE reads. The sample has 45,000 or so distinct CDR3 sequences, 10% to 15% seen once. The source was PBMCs, collected at surgery. The origin of the receptors is a female donor with early-stage non-small cell lung cancer.

This chain links TRBV11-2 with TRBJ2-2; 7 bases line up with TRBD1. The ends lost 5 bases at V and 1 base at J; junction bases unmatched: 7. CDR3 length equals 16 residues. CDR1 is SGHAT, CDR2 FQNNGV, per germline. CDR3 in DNA: TGTGCCAGCAGCCCGATAGGGGGCGAGAACACCGGGGAGCTGTTTTTT. Residues: CASSPIGGENTGELFF.

CDR3 DNA sequence: TGTGCCAGCAGCTTTAGCGGGGGGCCCAATGAGCAGTTCTTC. Protein product: CASSFSGGPNEQFF. J is TRBJ2-1 and V is TRBV7-2, with 10 bases that match TRBD2. Germline V lookup: CDR1 SGHTA, CDR2 FQGNSA. The CDR3 covers 14 residues. After removal of 3 bases from V and 6 bases from J, the junction contained 2 bases not matched to a gene.

This clonotype was seen more than once but under ten times. V gene TRBV6-6 combines with J gene TRBJ1-4; 7 bases match TRBD1. CDR1 MNHNY and CDR2 SVGAGI come from the germline V gene (reference sequence). V was pared by 0 bases and J by 4 bases, with 2 bases of the junction left unmatched. The CDR3 runs 15 residues. This CDR3 reads CASSYSRGVNEKLFF. DNA for the CDR3: TGTGCCAGCAGTTACTCCAGGGGGGTTAATGAAAAACTGTTTTTT.

The rearrangement uses TRBV28 and TRBJ2-3, with 8 positions matching TRBD1. Germline V CDR1 and CDR2: MDHEN, SYDVKM. The CDR3 is made up of 14 amino acids. The V gene end was trimmed by 6 bases and the J gene end by 0 bases; junction bases not matched to a gene: 2. CDR3 sequence reads: CASRWTGSTDTQYF. CDR3 DNA sequence: TGTGCCAGCAGATGGACAGGGAGCACAGATACGCAGTATTTT.

CDR3 coding DNA: TGTGCTAGTGGTTTACTAGCCGAGCAGTTCTTC. Residues: CASGLLAEQFF. J is TRBJ2-1 and V is TRBV12-5, with D maybe TRBD2 (6 bases). Trimming stripped 3 bases from V and 10 bases from J, with 7 bases between. CDR1 LGHNT and CDR2 FRNRAP come from the germline V gene. The CDR3 covers 11 residues.

The gene calls are TRBV6-2 or TRBV6-3 and TRBJ2-1; D unresolved. Germline assignment: CDR1 MNHEY and CDR2 SVGEGT. The CDR3 is 15 amino acids. Trimming took 6 bases from V and 8 from J, leaving 20 bases between them. The CDR3 loop reads CASSLGRQPSDEQFF. The DNA for the CDR3 is TGTGCCAGCAGCTTAGGTCGGCAGCCTTCCGATGAGCAGTTCTTC.

With regard to this clonotype: It may be a read error: a sequence one base away is much more abundant. The chain is built from TRBV6-5 and TRBJ1-5; no clear D. The germline CDR1 and CDR2 sequences are MNHEY and SVGAGI. This CDR3 is built from 13 residues. Trimming stripped 10 bases from V and 6 bases from J, with 16 bases between. In DNA, the CDR3 is TGTGCCACCTCAACACGGGCTTGTCAGCCCCAGCATTTT. It codes for CATSTRACQPQHF.

This chain joins TRBV28 and TRBJ1-4, with 8 bases lining up with TRBD1. The CDR3 is 16 residues long. Germline CDR1 and CDR2: MDHEN and SYDVKM. V dropped 4 bases and J dropped 3; count of bases not matched to a gene: 7. The CDR3 bases are TGTGCCAGCAGTTCACCCGGGACAGGACCTAATGAAAAACTGTTTTTT. Its translation is CASSSPGTGPNEKLFF. The full variable domain, with the rest looked up from reference TRBV28 and TRBJ1-4, is DVKVTQSSRYLVKRTGEKVFLECVQDMDHENMFWYRQDPGLGLRLIYFSYDVKMKEKGDIPEGYSVSREKKERFSLILESASTNQTSMYLCASSSPGTGPNEKLFFGSGTQLSVL.

As concerns this clonotype: Possible read error: a much larger clone is one base away. The rearrangement uses TRBV29-1 and TRBJ2-7, with D perhaps TRBD1 (5 bases). Germline values: CDR1 SQVTM, CDR2 ANQGSEA. The CDR3 is 13 residues long. DNA of the CDR3: TGCAGCGTGAGAACTAACAGCGACAGCCCCGTTATATTC. It translates to CSVRTNSDSPVIF.

The chain joins TRBV21-1 to TRBJ2-1; the DNA was not compared with TRBD1, the D call given in the table. TRBV21-1 corresponds to a pseudogene. This CDR3 region has 15 residues. The CDR3 spells CASLLQGNSYNEQFF. The CDR3 DNA sequence: TGTGCCAGCCTATTACAGGGAAACTCCTACAATGAGCAGTTCTTC.

This clonotype appeared a few times. The chain recombines TRBV6-1 with TRBJ2-4, with 7 bases that match TRBD2. The CDR3 covers 17 residues. V was pared by 0 bases and J by 0 bases, with 5 bases of the junction left unmatched. CDR1 is MNHNS and CDR2 is SASEGT in the germline V gene. The CDR3 nucleotides read TGTGCCAGCAGTGAAGCTCGCTGGGAGGGAGCCAAAAACATTCAGTACTTC. Translating gives CASSEARWEGAKNIQYF.

The chain joins TRBV27 to TRBJ1-1; D is possibly TRBD1 (5 bases). From germline, CDR1 is MNHEY and CDR2 SMNVEV (reference sequence). The CDR3 spans 14 residues. The V end was cut by 1 base, the J end by 4 bases, with 10 bases between. In DNA form, the CDR3 reads TGTGCCAGCAGTTTATGGGGGGAGGCCACTGAAGCTTTCTTT. Its protein is CASSLWGEATEAFF.

This clonotype occurred a few times. The chain has TRBV7-2 and TRBJ2-3; D might be TRBD1 (5 bases). There are 15 residues in the CDR3. V was trimmed by 4 bases and J by 0 bases, leaving 11 bases between them. Looked up from germline, CDR1 is SGHTA and CDR2 is FQGNSA. The CDR3 spells CASSSPQGSTDTQYF. DNA for the CDR3: TGTGCCAGCAGCTCCCCGCAGGGTAGCACAGATACGCAGTATTTT.

The chain uses TRBV18 and TRBJ2-3, with D hard to call. The CDR3 covers 14 residues. V gave up 4 bases and J gave up 5 bases, with 13 bases separating them. Germline CDR1 KGHSH, CDR2 LQKENI. CDR3 DNA: TGTGCCAGCTCACGCAGCCAAGCTTTAGATACGCAGTATTTT. This sequence encodes CASSRSQALDTQYF.